This T cell receptor beta chain was profiled in a study of regulatory T cells in long-lasting Graves disease. Time point: newly diagnosed GD, antithyroid drugs for less than 3 months. With RNA extracted from PBMCs as input, the TCR library was made. An endocrinology unit in Xi'an, China, supplied the patients. CDR1 ENHRY and CDR2 SYGVKD come from the germline V gene. This CDR3 has 15 amino acids. The V and J ends lost 0 bases and 8 bases, in that order; junction bases with no gene match: 4. This clonotype was detected a few times. Construction of the TCR beta libraries employed iRepertoire HTBI primers in conjunction with Arm-PCR of CDR3 regions. TCRdb re-analysed the multiplex PCR reads in MiXCR, keeping a single row per CDR3 protein. The data contain 400,000 to 650,000 distinct CDR3 sequences, roughly a sixth of them seen just once; the ten biggest clones take up 20% to 25%. The same data also went into a second study, on T cells in Graves' hyperthyroidism and ophthalmopathy.

This receptor was taken from a woman aged 35-60 years with Graves disease. The chain carries TRBV10-3 and TRBJ1-4; the match to TRBD1 covers 9 bases. The source material was peripheral blood mononuclear cells (PBMCs), sampled at new diagnosis, from a patient treated with antithyroid drugs. The CDR3 nucleotides are TGTGCCATCAGTGAGTCGGACAGGGGCCACGAAAAACTGTTTTTT. Translation gives CAISESDRGHEKLFF.